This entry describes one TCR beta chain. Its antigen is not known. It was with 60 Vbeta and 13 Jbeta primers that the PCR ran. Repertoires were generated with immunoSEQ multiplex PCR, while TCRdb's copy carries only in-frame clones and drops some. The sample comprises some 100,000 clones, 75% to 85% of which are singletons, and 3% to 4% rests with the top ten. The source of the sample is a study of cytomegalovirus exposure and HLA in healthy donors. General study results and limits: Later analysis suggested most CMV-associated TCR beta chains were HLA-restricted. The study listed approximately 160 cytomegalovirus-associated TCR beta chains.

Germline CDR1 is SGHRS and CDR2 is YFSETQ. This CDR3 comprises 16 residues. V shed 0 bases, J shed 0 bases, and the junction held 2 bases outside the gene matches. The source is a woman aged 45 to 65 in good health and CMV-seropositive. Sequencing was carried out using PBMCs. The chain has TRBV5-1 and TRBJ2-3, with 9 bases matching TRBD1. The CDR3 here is CASSLAGQGSTDTQYF. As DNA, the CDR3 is TGCGCCAGCAGCTTGGCGGGACAGGGAAGCACAGATACGCAGTATTTT.